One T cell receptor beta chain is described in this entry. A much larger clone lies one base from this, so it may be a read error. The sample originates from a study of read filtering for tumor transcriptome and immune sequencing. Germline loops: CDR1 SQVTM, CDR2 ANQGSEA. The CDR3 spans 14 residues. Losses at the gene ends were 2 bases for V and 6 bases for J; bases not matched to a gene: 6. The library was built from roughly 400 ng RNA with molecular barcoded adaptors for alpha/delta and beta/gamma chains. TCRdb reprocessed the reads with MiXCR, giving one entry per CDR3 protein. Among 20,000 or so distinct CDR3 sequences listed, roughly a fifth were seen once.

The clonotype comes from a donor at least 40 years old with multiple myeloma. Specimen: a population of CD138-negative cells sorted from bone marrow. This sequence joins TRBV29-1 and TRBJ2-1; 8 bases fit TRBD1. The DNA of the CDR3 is TGCAGCGTTGAATCAGGGGGCATCGGCAATGAGCAGTTCTTC. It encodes CSVESGGIGNEQFF.